These T cell receptor beta chains were read from a single sample in a study of metastatic and nonmetastatic thyroid tumors. MiXCR re-clonotyped the PCR reads for TCRdb. The table has 37,000 or so clones, approximately 15% seen once. Sequencing was carried out using blood. These receptors were taken from a female donor with papillary thyroid cancer or a benign thyroid nodule (not recorded which). Some clones in this sample may be carry-over from other donors' samples. CDR3s include the opening cysteine and the closing phenylalanine or tryptophan. The order of the fields is D gene, V gene, J gene, clone size, CDR3 length, CDR3 DNA, CDR3 protein. A D gene is named only where the DNA matches it firmly. Some rows have no size entry. The others give once, few or many, or a class for an expanded clone.

-,TRBV30,TRBJ1-2,many,13,TGTGCCTGGAGTGTACAGGGAAGGTATGGCTACACCTTC,CAWSVQGRYGYTF
-,TRBV20-1,TRBJ1-2,many,13,TGCAGTGCCCCCTTCCCGGTTTACTATGGCTACACCTTC,CSAPFPVYYGYTF
TRBD2,TRBV20-1,TRBJ2-5,many,16,TGCAGTGCTAGAGCAGAGGACCGCGGGGGAGTGGAGACCCAGTACTTC,CSARAEDRGGVETQYF
TRBD1,TRBV4-1,TRBJ2-7,many,15,TGCGCCAGCAGCCCCCGGGACAGGGGACTCTACGAGCAGTACTTC,CASSPRDRGLYEQYF
-,TRBV28,TRBJ2-7,-,16,TGTGCCAGCAGACACTCGTGGGCTATATCCTCCTACGATCAGTACTTC,CASRHSWAISSYDQYF
-,TRBV20-1,TRBJ2-5,many,14,TGCAGTGCTAGTGGGGGTTGGTCCCAAGAGACCCAGTACTTC,CSASGGWSQETQYF
TRBD1,TRBV7-2,TRBJ1-1,many,12,TGTGCCGGCAGCCGTTACGGGACAGAGGCTTTCTTT,CAGSRYGTEAFF
TRBD1,TRBV2,TRBJ2-1,many,17,TGTGCCAGCAGCGAGGCTCTCAGGGACAGCTCCTACAATGAGCAGTTCTTC,CASSEALRDSSYNEQFF
TRBD2,TRBV20-1,TRBJ2-7,many,13,TGCAGTGCTAACAGCGGGGAACCCTACGAGCAGTACTTC,CSANSGEPYEQYF
TRBD2,TRBV10-3,TRBJ2-5,-,16,TGTGCAAACAGTGCCACAAAGGGAGGGACGGAGGCGACCCAGTACTTC,CANSATKGGTEATQYF
-,TRBV5-1,TRBJ2-3,-,15,TGCGCCAGCAGCTCGGGACATAATAGAACAGATACGCAGTATTTT,CASSSGHNRTDTQYF
-,TRBV28,TRBJ2-7,few,19,TGTGCCAGCAGTCCCGAAGGTCCAAGCGGAGGGCAGGGCGTCTACGAGCAGTACTTC,CASSPEGPSGGQGVYEQYF
TRBD2,TRBV6-1,TRBJ2-3,many,16,TGTGCCAGCAGTCGTCTAGCGGGGGGGAGCACAGATACGCAGTATTTT,CASSRLAGGSTDTQYF
-,TRBV11-3,TRBJ2-3,many,14,TGTGCCAGCAGCTTAGGACTGAGCACAGATACGCAGTATTTT,CASSLGLSTDTQYF
TRBD1,TRBV30,TRBJ1-6,few,14,TGTGCCTGGAGTGGCGGACAGGATAATTCACCCCTCCACTTT,CAWSGGQDNSPLHF